The clone carrying this TCR beta chain was counted many times. The sample comes from a study of blood T cells in healthy people across ages. Drawn from each donor were approximately 9.5 milliliters of peripheral blood. Primers used in a second PCR of about 7 to 11 cycles were a sample-barcoded 5' primer and a J-beta primer mix. TCRdb reprocessed the 5' RACE reads with MiXCR, giving one entry per CDR3 protein. Here the sample spans 600,000 or so distinct CDR3 sequences, 25% to 35% being singletons. This clonotype was sampled from a woman of 80 years or more in good health. The sample taken for sequencing was blood.

The CDR3: CASSYSGIPGYGYTF. As DNA, the CDR3 is TGTGCCAGCAGTTACTCCGGAATTCCTGGCTATGGCTACACCTTC. The chain is built from TRBV6-5 and TRBJ1-2; no definite D call. The CDR3 loop spans 15 amino acids. V was cut by 0 bases and J by 4 bases, with 12 bases left in between. Germline assignment: CDR1 MNHEY and CDR2 SVGAGI.